This TCR beta chain was recorded in a study of CD8 T cells in Susac syndrome. TEMRA cells were FACS-enriched, and CD8+ and CD4+ T cells were isolated negatively. There are 14 residues in the CDR3. Germline V gene sequence: CDR1 SGHRS, CDR2 YFSETQ. V was trimmed by 3 bases and J by 5 bases, leaving 14 bases between them. Roughly 0.45 to 1 ug RNA was reverse transcribed with random hexamers. TCRdb re-called the immunoSEQ multiplex PCR reads through MiXCR, storing one row per CDR3 protein. The table records some 70,000 distinct CDR3 sequences, just under 95% of them present only once. The material sequenced was CD8+ T cells from PBMCs. This chain links TRBV5-1 with TRBJ1-1, with no clear D. The receptor was isolated from a human donor with multiple sclerosis. CDR3 DNA sequence: TGCGCCAGCAGCTGGACTTCCCCGGGAACTGAAGCTTTCTTT. This encodes CASSWTSPGTEAFF.